Detailed here is one TCR beta chain. Its target antigen remains unknown. No qualities accompany the bases; no much larger clone lies one base away. The collaborating institutions used their own protocols to collect whole blood in K2EDTA tubes. For TCRbeta analysis, collaborator samples were shipped as frozen whole blood, as isolated PBMCs, or as DNA extracted from either sample type. This record belongs to a study of blood T cell repertoires in COVID-19 (dated by TCRdb to about 2020). Study-wide context: Collaborator samples came from the United States, Italy and Spain and covered acute and convalescent phases of COVID-19. The repertoires were made available in a free public database intended to serve as a resource for research on the immune response to SARS-CoV-2. The sample metadata nearly always contained a de-identified subject ID, COVID-19 status, age in years and sex. Subjects who had been exposed to COVID-19, were actively infected with it, or had recovered from it provided the deeply sampled blood TCRbeta repertoires that made up the dataset. Samples were obtained from the ongoing ImmuneRACE study (first 160 participants) and from about 1,300 subjects provided by 6 global collaborators. The material from the prospective study consisted of cDNA or gDNA derived from T cells, B-cell-depleted T cells, or PBMCs. Where available, HLA class I and class II types were obtained from metadata supplied by the sample provider rather than from assay-based typing.

In the germline V gene (reference sequence), CDR1 corresponds to SGHNT and CDR2 to YYREEE. The CDR3 runs 14 amino acids, cysteine and phenylalanine included. The entry retains the CDR3 DNA only, 42 bases that are in frame from base 1. The V end loses 10 bases and the J end loses 7 bases, and a stretch of 21 bases separates them. Study-level results and caveats: The quantity of clinical and demographic metadata differed by source and by participant and was supplied without curation.

TCRbeta CDR3 regions were amplified from genomic DNA using the immunoSEQ Assay, a bias-controlled multiplex PCR. From the authors' description of their analysis: The number of nucleated cells in each sample was estimated by amplification of reference gene primers within the assay. To quantify the absolute abundance of each unique TCRbeta CDR3 rearrangement, sequence reads were collapsed and filtered. For each sample, productive Simpson clonality was calculated as the square root of Simpson's diversity index over productive rearrangements. Sourced from immuneACCESS, this table was stored by TCRdb with only in-frame sequences that have V and J called. A share of the clones is absent; for the studies checked, an unresolved V gene accounts for under half, and the remainder has no known explanation. V and J calls and clone size are given by that table; D and trimming were obtained from the DNA. For this sample the table gives some 120,000 clones, of which about four fifths were detected only once. The ten largest clones represent roughly 15% of the sample.

The receptor was derived from a woman aged 45-60 years with acute or convalescent COVID-19. The sequence links TRBV5-4 to TRBJ2-4, and the D gene may be TRBD1, 7 bases matching. Specimen: peripheral blood. The base sequence is TGTGCCTCAAGGAGGGGGCAGGGTGGGAACATTCAGTACTTC. It is translated as CASRRGQGGNIQYF.